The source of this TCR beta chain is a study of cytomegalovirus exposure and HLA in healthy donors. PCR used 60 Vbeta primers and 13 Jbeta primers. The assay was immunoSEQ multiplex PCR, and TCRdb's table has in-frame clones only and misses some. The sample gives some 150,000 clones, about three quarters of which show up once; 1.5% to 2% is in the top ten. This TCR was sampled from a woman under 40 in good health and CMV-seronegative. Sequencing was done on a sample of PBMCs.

In nucleotides, the CDR3 is TGTGCCACCAGCTCCCCCCGAGGAGGGTGGAATTACTACACCTTC. Protein product: CATSSPRGGWNYYTF. The chain uses TRBV15 and TRBJ1-2; D unresolved. The CDR3 runs 15 residues. With 5 bases removed from V and 10 bases from J, the gap between germline ends came to 23 bases. Germline CDR1 LNHNV, CDR2 YYDKDF (reference sequence).